Each of the 12 T cell receptor beta chains below was sequenced from the same sample in a study of T cells in Graves' hyperthyroidism and ophthalmopathy. TCR beta CDR3 regions were amplified from RNA. The TCR CDR3 first-round RT-PCR relied on the HTBI primer set. TCRdb re-analysed the multiplex PCR reads in MiXCR, keeping a single row per CDR3 protein. The sample holds roughly 180,000 distinct CDR3 sequences; 9.4% are singletons and the top ten take more than 20%. The sequencing sample was made of blood. The receptors were sampled from a woman under 30 with Graves' hyperthyroidism that later progressed to Graves' ophthalmopathy.

In its sample, this clonotype was seen a few times. The chain uses TRBV19 and TRBJ2-4; 10 nucleotides agree with TRBD1. V lost 5 bases, J lost 0 bases, and 13 bases stayed unmatched. This CDR3 comprises 19 residues. In germline, CDR1 is LNHDA, CDR2 SQIVND (reference sequence). CDR3 protein: CASSASGTGDDLAKNIQYF. CDR3 DNA: TGTGCCAGTAGTGCATCCGGGACAGGGGACGATTTAGCCAAAAACATTCAGTACTTC.

In this sample, this clonotype turned up many times. The chain has TRBV12-3 or TRBV12-4 and TRBJ2-3, with 9 bases identical to TRBD2. After removal of 2 bases from V and 4 bases from J, the junction contained 10 bases not matched to a gene. This CDR3 contains 17 residues. CDR3 coding DNA: TGTGCCAGCAGTTTACGTGGCGGGGGGGTAAGGTCAGATACGCAGTATTTT. It encodes CASSLRGGGVRSDTQYF.

The chain carries TRBV20-1 and TRBJ1-5; weak D call: TRBD1 (6 bases). The CDR3 covers 13 residues. Germline V gene data show CDR1 as DFQATT and CDR2 as SNEGSKA (reference sequence). Trimming stripped 6 bases from V and 7 bases from J, with 16 bases between. The CDR3 DNA is TGCAGTGCCCATGACAGGAAAGGCCAGCCCCAGCATTTT. Its protein is CSAHDRKGQPQHF.

This clonotype was counted many times. V gene TRBV20-1 combines with J gene TRBJ2-7, with 11 bases matching TRBD2. The CDR3 has 15 residues. Looked up from germline, CDR1 is DFQATT and CDR2 is SNEGSKA (reference sequence). With 3 bases clipped from V and 4 bases from J, the junction kept 8 bases outside the gene matches. The CDR3 here is CSASDSGRAVYEQYF. The CDR3 region has the DNA TGCAGTGCTAGTGATAGCGGGAGGGCCGTATACGAGCAGTACTTC.

The chain employs TRBV4-1 and TRBJ1-4, with 9 positions matching TRBD1. CDR3 length: 16 amino acids. With 8 bases clipped from V and 0 bases from J, the junction kept 7 bases outside the gene matches. The germline V gene encodes CDR1 MGHRA and CDR2 YSYEKL. The CDR3: CASQDRGGATNEKLFF. The CDR3, as DNA: TGCGCCAGCCAGGACAGGGGCGGGGCAACTAATGAAAAACTGTTTTTT.

This clonotype was seen only a few times. The rearrangement joins TRBV9 to TRBJ2-7; 9 bases fit TRBD2. Unmatched junction bases numbered 12, after V lost 6 bases and J lost 5 bases. CDR3 length: 15 amino acids. Germline V gene sequence: CDR1 SGDLS, CDR2 YYNGEE. The CDR3 region has the DNA TGTGCCAGCAACTTAGCGGGAGAGTTAGCTAACGAGCAGTACTTC. Protein: CASNLAGELANEQYF.

In this sample, this clonotype turned up many times. For the CDR3, the DNA is TGCGCCAGCAGCGGTAGCGGGAGTCAGGGAGATACGCAGTATTTT. Amino acids: CASSGSGSQGDTQYF. The rearrangement joins TRBV5-1 to TRBJ2-3, with 9 nucleotides matching TRBD2. CDR3 size: 15 residues. Germline trimming cut 4 bases from V and 5 bases from J; bases unmatched to any gene: 8. Germline V lookup: CDR1 SGHRS, CDR2 YFSETQ.

V gene TRBV2 combines with J gene TRBJ2-1, with 7 bases matching TRBD1. Per germline, CDR1 SNHLY and CDR2 FYNNEI. The CDR3 extends over 14 amino acids. The J segment lost 1 base and the V segment lost 7 bases, leaving 4 bases of the junction unmatched. In DNA, the CDR3 is TGTGCCAGCACTCGGGACAGATCCTACAATGAGCAGTTCTTC. Translating gives CASTRDRSYNEQFF.

This clonotype came up many times. The CDR3 DNA is TGTGCCAGCAGGGACCGGTCAGGGGTTAGAAATGGCTACACCTTC. It is translated as CASRDRSGVRNGYTF. The chain employs TRBV6-1 and TRBJ1-2, with a weak D call TRBD1 (6 bases). Germline loops: CDR1 MNHNS, CDR2 SASEGT. Deletions cut 6 bases from V and 6 bases from J, with 20 bases between. The CDR3 sequence is 15 residues long.

This clonotype has a count of ten or more. V usage is TRBV20-1 and J usage is TRBJ1-5; possibly TRBD1 for D (6 bases). The CDR3 has 15 amino acids. V lost 5 bases and J 0 bases, leaving 14 bases between the germline ends. From germline, CDR1 is DFQATT and CDR2 SNEGSKA (reference sequence). The CDR3 bases are TGCAGTGCTGGGAGGGGGGGCACTAGCAATCAGCCCCAGCATTTT. Its translation is CSAGRGGTSNQPQHF.

This chain connects TRBV20-1 to TRBJ2-5, with TRBD2 identical over 7 bases. V was clipped by 1 base and J by 3 bases; unmatched bases: 5. The germline V gene encodes CDR1 DFQATT and CDR2 SNEGSKA (reference sequence). The CDR3 totals 14 residues. CDR3 DNA sequence: TGCAGTGCTAGAGGAGGGCTAGCGGAAGAGACCCAGTACTTC. Encoded protein: CSARGGLAEETQYF.

This clonotype was seen ten or more times. This chain's CDR3 is CASRTPSDGNTIYF. The CDR3 DNA follows: TGTGCCAGCAGGACTCCGTCGGATGGAAACACCATATATTTT. The rearrangement joins TRBV12-3 or TRBV12-4 to TRBJ1-3; D is unresolved. This CDR3 contains 14 residues. V shed 6 bases and J shed 3 bases, with 12 bases lying between them.